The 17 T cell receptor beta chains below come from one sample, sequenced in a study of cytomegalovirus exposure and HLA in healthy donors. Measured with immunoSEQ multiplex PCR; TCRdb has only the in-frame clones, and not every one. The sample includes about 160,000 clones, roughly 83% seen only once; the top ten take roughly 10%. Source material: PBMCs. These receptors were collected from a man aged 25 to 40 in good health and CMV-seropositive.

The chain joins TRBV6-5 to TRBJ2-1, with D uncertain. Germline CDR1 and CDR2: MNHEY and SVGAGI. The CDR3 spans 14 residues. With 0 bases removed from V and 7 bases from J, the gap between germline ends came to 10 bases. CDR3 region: CASSYSDSLNEQFF. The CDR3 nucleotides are TGTGCCAGCAGTTACTCAGACTCCTTAAATGAGCAGTTCTTC.

CDR3 nucleotide sequence: TGTGCCAGTAGGACAGGACCGTTCAATCAGCCCCAGCATTTT. Protein sequence: CASRTGPFNQPQHF. The chain has TRBV6-5 and TRBJ1-5; TRBD1 agrees at 7 bases. The V and J ends lost 9 bases and 3 bases, in that order; junction bases with no gene match: 8. From germline, CDR1 is MNHEY and CDR2 SVGAGI. This CDR3 spans 14 amino acids.

This chain's CDR3 is CASSSLYEQYF. For the CDR3, the DNA is TGTGCCAGCAGTTCACTCTACGAGCAGTACTTC. The chain is built from TRBV28 and TRBJ2-7, with D uncertain. The germline V gene encodes CDR1 MDHEN and CDR2 SYDVKM. Trimming took off 4 bases at V and 3 bases at J, with 4 bases between the two ends. The CDR3 has 11 residues.

The CDR3, as DNA: TGTGCCAGCAGCGGGACAGCAAACACCGGGGAGCTGTTTTTT. Protein product: CASSGTANTGELFF. The chain recombines TRBV6-4 with TRBJ2-2; 7 nucleotides align to TRBD1. V trimming: 6 bases; J trimming: 2 bases; junction bases outside the gene matches: 3. From germline, CDR1 is MRHNA and CDR2 SNTAGT. The CDR3 loop spans 14 amino acids.

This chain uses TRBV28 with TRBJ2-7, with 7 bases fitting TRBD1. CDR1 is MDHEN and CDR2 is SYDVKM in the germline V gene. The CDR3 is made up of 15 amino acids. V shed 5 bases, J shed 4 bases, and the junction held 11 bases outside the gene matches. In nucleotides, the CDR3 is TGTGCCAGCAGTCCAACAGGGGTAAGGTTTTACGAGCAGTACTTC. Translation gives CASSPTGVRFYEQYF.

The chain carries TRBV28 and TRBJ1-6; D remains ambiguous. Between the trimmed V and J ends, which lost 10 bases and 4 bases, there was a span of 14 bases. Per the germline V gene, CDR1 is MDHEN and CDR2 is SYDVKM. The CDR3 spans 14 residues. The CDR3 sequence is CATALGVYNSPLHF. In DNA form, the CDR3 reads TGTGCCACCGCGCTTGGTGTATATAATTCACCCCTCCACTTT.

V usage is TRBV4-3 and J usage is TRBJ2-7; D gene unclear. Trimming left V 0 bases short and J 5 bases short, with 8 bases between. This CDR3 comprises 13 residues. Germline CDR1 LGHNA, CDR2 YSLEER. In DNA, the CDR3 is TGCGCCAGCAGCCAAGATCGAGAAGACGAGCAGTACTTC. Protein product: CASSQDREDEQYF.

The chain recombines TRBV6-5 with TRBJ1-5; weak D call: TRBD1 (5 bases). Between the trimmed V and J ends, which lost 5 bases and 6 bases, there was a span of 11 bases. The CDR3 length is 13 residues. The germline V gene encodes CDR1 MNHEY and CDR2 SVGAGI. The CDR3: CASSQGFTQPQHF. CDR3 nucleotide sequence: TGTGCCAGCAGTCAGGGATTTACTCAGCCCCAGCATTTT.

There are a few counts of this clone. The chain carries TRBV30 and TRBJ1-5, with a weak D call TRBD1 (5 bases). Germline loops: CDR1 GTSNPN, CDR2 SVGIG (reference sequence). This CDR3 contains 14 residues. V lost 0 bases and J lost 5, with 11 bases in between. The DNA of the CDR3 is TGTGCCTGGAGTGTGGTGGGGCCTGATCAGCCCCAGCATTTT. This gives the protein CAWSVVGPDQPQHF.

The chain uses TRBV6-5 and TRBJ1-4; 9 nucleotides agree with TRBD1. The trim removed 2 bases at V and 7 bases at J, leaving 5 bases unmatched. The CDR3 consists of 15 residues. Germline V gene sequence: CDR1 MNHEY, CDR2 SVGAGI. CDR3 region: CASSYGTGRFEKLFF. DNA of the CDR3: TGTGCCAGCAGTTACGGGACAGGGAGGTTTGAAAAACTGTTTTTT.

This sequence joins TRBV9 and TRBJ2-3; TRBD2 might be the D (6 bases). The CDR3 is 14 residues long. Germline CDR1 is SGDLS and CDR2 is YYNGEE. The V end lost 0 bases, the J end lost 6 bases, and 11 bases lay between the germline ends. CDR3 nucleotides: TGTGCCAGCAGCGTAGTTGGCGGGGATGATACGCAGTATTTT. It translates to CASSVVGGDDTQYF. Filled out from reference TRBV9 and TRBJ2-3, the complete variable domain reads DSGVTQTPKHLITATGQRVTLRCSPRSGDLSVYWYQQSLDQGLQFLIQYYNGEERAKGNILERFSAQQFPDLHSELNLSSLELGDSALYFCASSVVGGDDTQYFGPGTRLTVL.

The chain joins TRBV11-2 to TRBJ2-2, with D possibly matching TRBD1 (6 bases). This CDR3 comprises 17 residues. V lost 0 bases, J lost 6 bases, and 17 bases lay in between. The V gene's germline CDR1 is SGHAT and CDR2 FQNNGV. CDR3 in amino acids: CASSLDFKTGRAGELFF. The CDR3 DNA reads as TGTGCCAGCAGCTTAGACTTCAAAACAGGGAGAGCCGGGGAGCTGTTTTTT.

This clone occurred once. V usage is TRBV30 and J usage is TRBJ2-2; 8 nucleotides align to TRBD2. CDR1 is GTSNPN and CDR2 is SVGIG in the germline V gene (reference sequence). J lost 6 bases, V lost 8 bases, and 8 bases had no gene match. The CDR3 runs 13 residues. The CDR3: CARGAGGPGELFF. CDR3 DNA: TGTGCCCGGGGGGCGGGAGGTCCCGGGGAGCTGTTTTTT.

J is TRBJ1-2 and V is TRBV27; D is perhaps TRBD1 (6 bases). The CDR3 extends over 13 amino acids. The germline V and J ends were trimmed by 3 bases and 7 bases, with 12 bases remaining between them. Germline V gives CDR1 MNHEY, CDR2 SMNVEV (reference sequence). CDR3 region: CASSLGGARGYTF. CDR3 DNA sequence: TGTGCCAGCAGTTTGGGGGGGGCTCGTGGCTACACCTTC.

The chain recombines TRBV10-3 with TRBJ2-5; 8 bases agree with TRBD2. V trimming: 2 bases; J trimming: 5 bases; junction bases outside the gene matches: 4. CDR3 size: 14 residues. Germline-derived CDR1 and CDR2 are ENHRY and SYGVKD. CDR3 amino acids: CAISEASGQETQYF. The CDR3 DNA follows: TGTGCCATCAGTGAGGCTAGCGGGCAGGAGACCCAGTACTTC.

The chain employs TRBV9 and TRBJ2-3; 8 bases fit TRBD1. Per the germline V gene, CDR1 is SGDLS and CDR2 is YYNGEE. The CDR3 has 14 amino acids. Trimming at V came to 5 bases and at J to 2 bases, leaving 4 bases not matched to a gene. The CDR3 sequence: CASRGQGTTDTQYF. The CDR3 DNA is TGTGCCAGCAGAGGACAGGGAACCACAGATACGCAGTATTTT.

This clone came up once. In nucleotides, the CDR3 is TGCAGCGTTGTGGGGGGCTCCTACGAGCAGTACTTC. Its protein is CSVVGGSYEQYF. The genes are TRBV29-1 and TRBJ2-7; possible D gene TRBD2, 6 bases. The CDR3 extends over 12 amino acids. CDR1 is SQVTM, CDR2 ANQGSEA, per germline. Between the trimmed V and J ends, which lost 4 bases and 0 bases, there was a span of 7 bases.